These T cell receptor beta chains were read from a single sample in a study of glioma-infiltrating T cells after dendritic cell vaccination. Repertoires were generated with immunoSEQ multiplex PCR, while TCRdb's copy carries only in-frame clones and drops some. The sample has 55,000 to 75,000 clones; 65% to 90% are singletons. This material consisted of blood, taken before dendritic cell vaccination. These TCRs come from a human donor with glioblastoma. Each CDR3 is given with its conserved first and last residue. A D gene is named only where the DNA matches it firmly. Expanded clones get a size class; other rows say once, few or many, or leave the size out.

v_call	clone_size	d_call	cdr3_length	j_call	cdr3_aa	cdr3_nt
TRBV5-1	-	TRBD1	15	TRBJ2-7	CASSLGGDRDYEQYF	TGCGCCAGCAGCTTGGGTGGCGACAGGGACTACGAGCAGTACTTC
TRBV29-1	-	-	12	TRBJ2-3	CSVVTATDTQYF	TGCAGCGTTGTGACAGCCACAGATACGCAGTATTTT
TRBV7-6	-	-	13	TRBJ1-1	CASSLARNTEAFF	TGTGCCAGCAGCTTAGCCCGGAACACTGAAGCTTTCTTT
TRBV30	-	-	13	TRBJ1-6	CAWSSQGRSPLHF	TGTGCCTGGAGTAGCCAGGGAAGATCACCCCTCCACTTT
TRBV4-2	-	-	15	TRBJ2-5	CASSQDMGGPETQYF	TGTGCCAGCAGCCAAGATATGGGGGGACCGGAGACCCAGTACTTC
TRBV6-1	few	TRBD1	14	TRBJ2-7	CAIRRTGSRNEQYF	TGTGCCATAAGACGGACAGGGTCGAGGAACGAGCAGTACTTC
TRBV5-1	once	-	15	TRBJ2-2	CASSLRGAVTGELFF	TGCGCCAGCAGCTTGCGGGGGGCGGTCACCGGGGAGCTGTTTTTT
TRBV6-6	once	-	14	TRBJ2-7	CASSYEGSSYEQYF	TGTGCCAGCAGTTACGAGGGTTCCTCCTACGAGCAGTACTTC
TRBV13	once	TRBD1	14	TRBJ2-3	CASSSGQGPDTQYF	TGTGCCAGCAGCAGTGGACAGGGCCCAGATACGCAGTATTTT
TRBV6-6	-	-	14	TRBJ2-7	CASSQGPGPYEQYF	TGTGCCAGCAGCCAGGGGCCAGGTCCCTACGAGCAGTACTTC
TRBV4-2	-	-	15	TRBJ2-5	CASSQGGGNMETQYF	TGTGCCAGCAGCCAGGGCGGAGGAAATATGGAGACCCAGTACTTC
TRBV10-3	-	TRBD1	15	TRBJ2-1	CAISEGTGSYNEQFF	TGTGCCATCAGTGAAGGGACAGGGTCATACAATGAGCAGTTCTTC
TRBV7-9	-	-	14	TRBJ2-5	CASSRTRGGKTQYF	TGTGCCAGCAGCCGGACAAGGGGCGGAAAGACCCAGTACTTC
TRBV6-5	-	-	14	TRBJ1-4	CASSYRERGEKLFF	TGTGCCAGCAGTTACAGGGAAAGGGGTGAAAAACTGTTTTTT
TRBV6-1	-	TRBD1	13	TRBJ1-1	CATGTGKNTEAFF	TGTGCCACTGGGACAGGAAAGAACACTGAAGCTTTCTTT
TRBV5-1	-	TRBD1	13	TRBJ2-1	CASTYRGSNEQFF	TGCGCCAGCACTTACAGGGGGTCCAATGAGCAGTTCTTC
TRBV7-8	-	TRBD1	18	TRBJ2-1	CASSSTRQGLDLYNEQFF	TGTGCCAGCAGCTCGACTCGACAGGGCCTGGACCTATACAATGAGCAGTTCTTC
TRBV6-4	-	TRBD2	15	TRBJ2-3	CASSDVGGGTDTQYF	TGTGCCAGCAGTGACGTGGGGGGGGGCACAGATACGCAGTATTTT
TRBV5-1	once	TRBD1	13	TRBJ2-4	CASRGTETDIQYF	TGCGCCAGCAGGGGGACAGAGACAGACATTCAGTACTTC
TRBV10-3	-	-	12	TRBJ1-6	CAISEGGQPLHF	TGTGCCATCAGTGAGGGGGGCCAACCCCTCCACTTT
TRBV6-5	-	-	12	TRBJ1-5	CASSEPRWPQHF	TGTGCCAGCAGTGAACCCCGGTGGCCCCAGCATTTT
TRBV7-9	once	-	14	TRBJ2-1	CASSLGENYNEQFF	TGTGCCAGCAGCTTAGGAGAAAACTACAATGAGCAGTTCTTC
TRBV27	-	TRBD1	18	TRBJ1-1	CASSPTPRDRGRGSEAFF	TGTGCCAGCAGTCCTACCCCCCGGGACAGGGGGAGAGGATCTGAAGCTTTCTTT
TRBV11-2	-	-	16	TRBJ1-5	CASSLGWGGSNQPQHF	TGTGCCAGCAGCTTAGGATGGGGGGGAAGTAATCAGCCCCAGCATTTT
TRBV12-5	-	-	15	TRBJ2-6	CASGLEGPGANVLTF	TGTGCTAGTGGTTTGGAGGGGCCCGGGGCCAACGTCCTGACTTTC
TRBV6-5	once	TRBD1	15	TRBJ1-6	CASSFDRGGNSPLHF	TGTGCCAGCAGTTTCGACAGGGGAGGAAATTCACCCCTCCACTTT
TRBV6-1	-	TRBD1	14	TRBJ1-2	CASRGDRASYGYTF	TGTGCCAGCAGGGGGGACAGGGCGAGCTATGGCTACACCTTC
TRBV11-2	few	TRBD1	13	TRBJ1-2	CASSSTGGYGYTF	TGTGCCAGCAGCTCTACAGGGGGCTATGGCTACACCTTC
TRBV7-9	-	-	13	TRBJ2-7	CASSFGGAYEQYF	TGTGCCAGCAGCTTCGGAGGGGCCTACGAGCAGTACTTC
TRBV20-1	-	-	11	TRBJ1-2	CSANSNYGYTF	TGCAGTGCTAACAGTAACTATGGCTACACCTTC